The sequence of this TCR beta chain was determined in a study of T-cell memory formation after mild COVID-19. Only a few counts were recorded for this clonotype. The germline V gene encodes CDR1 SQVTM and CDR2 ANQGSEA. CDR3 length: 14 residues. V trimming: 1 base; J trimming: 7 bases; junction bases outside the gene matches: 3. TCRdb fed the 5' RACE reads into MiXCR, producing one record per CDR3 protein. The data contain about 150,000 distinct CDR3 sequences, roughly a third of them seen just once; the ten biggest clones take up 12%. The J gene is TRBJ2-1, the V gene TRBV29-1; 11 nucleotides match TRBD2. Source material: PBMCs or a T cell subset sorted from them (not recorded which). This receptor was taken from an adult woman who had mild COVID-19 (a few samples of this study predate the infection). Cell type and time point are not known. The CDR3 nucleotides are TGCAGCGTTGAAGGACTAGCGGGACGGAATGAGCAGTTCTTC. Its translation: CSVEGLAGRNEQFF.